This is a list of T cell receptor beta chains from one sample in a study of T cells in localized non-small cell lung cancer. Profiled with immunoSEQ multiplex PCR; TCRdb holds only in-frame clones, not every one. The repertoire includes fewer than 100,000 clones, about 87% of them detected once, and around 16% sits in the top ten. This sample comprised peripheral blood, obtained before any cancer treatment. The receptors here all came from a man between 40 and 75 years old with stage I squamous cell lung carcinoma. CDR3s include the opening cysteine and the closing phenylalanine or tryptophan. A D gene is named only where the DNA matches it firmly. Not every row has a clone size; where given, it reads once, few, many or a size class.

d_call: -
clone_size: -
j_call: TRBJ2-3
v_call: TRBV30
cdr3_aa: CAWSPKGSDTQYF
cdr3_nt: TGTGCCTGGAGCCCCAAGGGGTCAGATACGCAGTATTTT

d_call: -
clone_size: once
j_call: TRBJ1-1
v_call: TRBV14
cdr3_aa: CASSPTGRSAFF
cdr3_nt: TGTGCCAGCAGCCCTACAGGGCGGTCGGCTTTCTTT

d_call: TRBD1
clone_size: -
j_call: TRBJ2-7
v_call: TRBV5-1
cdr3_aa: CASSLDPGQGQIRYF
cdr3_nt: TGCGCCAGCAGCTTGGACCCGGGACAGGGACAAATTCGGTACTTC

d_call: -
clone_size: -
j_call: TRBJ2-1
v_call: TRBV5-1
cdr3_aa: CASSWGMSANEQFF
cdr3_nt: TGCGCCAGCAGCTGGGGGATGTCTGCTAATGAGCAGTTCTTC

d_call: -
clone_size: -
j_call: TRBJ2-5
v_call: TRBV7-2
cdr3_aa: CASSLDKTQYF
cdr3_nt: TGTGCCAGCAGCTTGGACAAGACCCAGTACTTC

d_call: TRBD1
clone_size: -
j_call: TRBJ1-2
v_call: TRBV10-3
cdr3_aa: CAISTLDRGHYGYTF
cdr3_nt: TGTGCCATCAGCACCTTGGACAGGGGTCATTATGGCTACACCTTC

d_call: -
clone_size: -
j_call: TRBJ2-7
v_call: TRBV5-5
cdr3_aa: CASSASLTETYEQYF
cdr3_nt: TGTGCCAGCAGCGCCTCTCTGACAGAGACCTACGAGCAGTACTTC

d_call: -
clone_size: few
j_call: TRBJ1-5
v_call: TRBV2
cdr3_aa: CASSTGTAGNQPQHF
cdr3_nt: TGTGCCAGCAGTACCGGGACCGCGGGCAATCAGCCCCAGCATTTT

d_call: -
clone_size: -
j_call: TRBJ2-1
v_call: TRBV18
cdr3_aa: CASSPQRLTGYNEQFF
cdr3_nt: TGTGCCAGCTCACCACAGCGGCTTACGGGATACAATGAGCAGTTCTTC

d_call: TRBD1
clone_size: -
j_call: TRBJ2-1
v_call: TRBV7-9
cdr3_aa: CASSYSPGTGYGDEQFF
cdr3_nt: TGTGCCAGCAGCTATTCCCCCGGGACAGGGTATGGAGATGAGCAGTTCTTC

d_call: TRBD1
clone_size: -
j_call: TRBJ1-2
v_call: TRBV29-1
cdr3_aa: CSVGGQGASNYGYTF
cdr3_nt: TGCAGCGTTGGTGGACAGGGGGCGTCTAACTATGGCTACACCTTC

d_call: TRBD1
clone_size: -
j_call: TRBJ1-3
v_call: TRBV2
cdr3_aa: CASSLDREAGNTIYF
cdr3_nt: TGTGCCAGCAGCTTGGACAGGGAGGCTGGAAACACCATATATTTT

d_call: -
clone_size: -
j_call: TRBJ2-2
v_call: TRBV9
cdr3_aa: CASSVVGNTGELFF
cdr3_nt: TGTGCCAGCAGCGTAGTGGGAAACACCGGGGAGCTGTTTTTT

d_call: -
clone_size: -
j_call: TRBJ2-6
v_call: TRBV5-6
cdr3_aa: CASSLRTDSSGANVLTF
cdr3_nt: TGTGCCAGCAGCCTGCGGACAGACAGCTCTGGAGCCAACGTCCTGACTTTC

d_call: TRBD1
clone_size: -
j_call: TRBJ2-2
v_call: TRBV7-3
cdr3_aa: CASRGQGSGELFF
cdr3_nt: TGTGCCAGCAGGGGACAGGGTTCGGGGGAGCTGTTTTTT

d_call: -
clone_size: few
j_call: TRBJ2-7
v_call: TRBV7-9
cdr3_aa: CASSRDGVMSSYEQYF
cdr3_nt: TGTGCCAGCAGCAGAGACGGGGTAATGAGCTCCTACGAGCAGTACTTC

d_call: -
clone_size: once
j_call: TRBJ2-1
v_call: TRBV28
cdr3_aa: CASSLMGYEQFF
cdr3_nt: TGTGCCAGCAGTTTGATGGGCTATGAGCAGTTCTTC

d_call: -
clone_size: -
j_call: TRBJ2-3
v_call: TRBV11-2
cdr3_aa: CASSSRASMQYF
cdr3_nt: TGTGCCAGCAGCTCGAGGGCTAGCATGCAGTATTTT

d_call: -
clone_size: -
j_call: TRBJ2-7
v_call: TRBV21-1
cdr3_aa: CASSKGYYEQYF
cdr3_nt: TGTGCCAGCAGCAAAGGTTATTACGAGCAGTACTTC

d_call: TRBD1
clone_size: -
j_call: TRBJ2-7
v_call: TRBV9
cdr3_aa: CASSRPGTGSGEQYF
cdr3_nt: TGTGCCAGCAGCCGACCCGGGACAGGCTCGGGGGAGCAGTACTTC